This T cell receptor beta chain was sequenced for a study of cytomegalovirus exposure and HLA in healthy donors. The PCR employed 60 Vbeta primers together with 13 Jbeta primers. The table came from immunoSEQ multiplex PCR; TCRdb's copy has only in-frame clones and leaves some out. The table has a few hundred thousand clones, roughly four fifths seen once. With respect to this clone: The antigen is not known.

Study-wide results and caveats: Previously analyzed data showed that most TCR beta V segments were productive at a frequency of about 87% or about 30%. The study had only CMV serostatus as immune exposure information. TCR beta chain V- and J-gene trimming was linked, in a later analysis, to a missense variant in DCLRE1C. Despite most TCR sequences being rare, some public TCRs occurred in many donors.

CDR3 size: 18 residues. V dropped 4 bases and J dropped 4; count of bases not matched to a gene: 16. Germline loops: CDR1 SGHTS, CDR2 YDEGEE. The receptor comes from a woman aged 45-65 years in good health and CMV-seropositive. The chain recombines TRBV5-8 with TRBJ2-3, with 9 bases lining up with TRBD2. Sequenced material: PBMCs. The CDR3: CASSTTPFAGGPPDTQYF. The CDR3 nucleotides read TGTGCCAGCAGCACTACCCCTTTCGCGGGGGGGCCTCCAGATACGCAGTATTTT.